This TCR beta chain was obtained from a study of graft-versus-host responses after intestinal transplantation. Overall study context: Recipients had transplants, and these were multivisceral, liver-intestinal, or isolated intestinal. Anti-thymocyte globulin induction, then tacrolimus and steroids for two to four years, went to all recipients.

Produced via immunoSEQ multiplex PCR; TCRdb's table is partial and in-frame only. The profile shows about 98,000 clones, 80% to 85% of them singletons. Concerning this clone: Its specificity is unknown.

The CDR3 is 17 residues long. Germline V gives CDR1 KGHSY, CDR2 FQNENV. V shed 0 bases and J 7 bases; nucleotides not matched to a gene: 7. The study, taken as a whole, reports: Circulating GvH clones peaking coincided with falling HvG clones soon after transplant. Some GvH clones were seen earlier in gut or blood, suggesting intestinal origin.

The sequencing here drew on unstimulated CD8+ T cells sorted from spleen or lymph node cells, taken before intestinal transplant. The J gene is TRBJ2-1, the V gene TRBV16, with 12 bases lining up with TRBD2. The TCR originated in a human donor who received an intestinal transplant. The CDR3, as DNA: TGTGCCAGCAGCCAATCGGTACTAGCGGGGGGCGTAAATGAGCAGTTCTTC. It yields the protein CASSQSVLAGGVNEQFF.